This TCR beta chain was captured in a study of OX40 agonist ivuxolimab in advanced cancers. At the level of the study: Those treated in dose escalation had hepatocellular carcinoma, melanoma, renal cell cancer or head and neck cancer. Study findings and constraints: Undetermined was the antigen specificity of the expanded peripheral T cells.

To note about this clone: What it binds is unknown.

Sequenced by immunoSEQ multiplex PCR; TCRdb stores in-frame clones only, minus some. The sample yields 70,000 or so clones, about nine tenths seen once. The CDR3 length is 13 residues. From germline, CDR1 is MNHNS and CDR2 SASEGT. The V and J ends lost 10 bases and 4 bases respectively, with 16 bases between them. Peripheral blood came from all dose cohorts at three timepoints. The TCR sequence derives from an adult with an advanced solid tumor such as melanoma, head and neck, liver or kidney cancer. The specimen comprised CD4+ or CD8+ T cells sorted from blood, sampled in a trial of the OX40 agonist ivuxolimab. The chain recombines TRBV6-1 with TRBJ1-2, with D possibly matching TRBD1 (5 bases). CDR3 nucleotides: TGTGCCACTCGGATGGGGGAACTCTATGGCTACACCTTC. Translated, it gives CATRMGELYGYTF.